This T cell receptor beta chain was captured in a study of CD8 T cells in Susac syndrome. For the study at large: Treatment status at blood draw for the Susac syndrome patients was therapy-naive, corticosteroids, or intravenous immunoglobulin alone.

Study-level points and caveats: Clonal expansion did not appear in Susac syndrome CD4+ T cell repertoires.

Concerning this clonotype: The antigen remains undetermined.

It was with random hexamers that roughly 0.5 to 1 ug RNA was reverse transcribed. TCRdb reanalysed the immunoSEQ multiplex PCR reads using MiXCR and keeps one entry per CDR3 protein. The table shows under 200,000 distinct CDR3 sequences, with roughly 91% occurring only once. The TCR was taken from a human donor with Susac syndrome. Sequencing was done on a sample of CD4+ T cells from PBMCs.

The CDR3 nucleotides are TGTGCCAGCAGCCAACCCGGGGGGACGTTGTACGAGCAGTACTTC. Protein: CASSQPGGTLYEQYF. This rearrangement joins TRBV3-1 to TRBJ2-7, with TRBD2 matching over 7 bases. There are 15 residues in the CDR3. V dropped 2 bases and J dropped 4; count of bases not matched to a gene: 8. Per germline, CDR1 LGHDT and CDR2 YNNKEL (reference sequence).